What follows are 21 T cell receptor beta chains derived from one specimen sequenced in a study of blood T cells in healthy people across ages. Through a sample-barcoded 5' primer and a J-beta primer mix, a second PCR was run for about 7 to 12 cycles. Using its own MiXCR run on the 5' RACE reads, TCRdb lists one record per CDR3 protein. The profile covers roughly 1,100,000 distinct CDR3 sequences, with under 30% appearing a single time and about 0.69% taken by the ten largest. In addition, the sample was reused for a study of T cells of mothers and their children.

The sample was blood. These receptors were taken from a girl aged 2 to 9 in good health.

The chain joins TRBV20-1 to TRBJ1-2; TRBD1 might be the D (6 bases). The CDR3 runs 14 residues. Trimming cost V 0 bases and J 4 bases, with 12 bases left between them. Germline V lookup: CDR1 DFQATT, CDR2 SNEGSKA (reference sequence). The CDR3 sequence: CSARDQQGSYGYTF. CDR3 DNA sequence: TGCAGTGCTAGAGATCAACAGGGATCCTATGGCTACACCTTC.

The chain recombines TRBV6-5 with TRBJ2-1, with no clear D. Germline V lookup: CDR1 MNHEY, CDR2 SVGAGI. V shed 1 base and J shed 12 bases, with 7 bases lying between them. CDR3 length equals 11 residues. CDR3: CASSYFQAQFF. Written as DNA, the CDR3 is TGTGCCAGCAGTTACTTTCAGGCGCAGTTCTTC.

This clonotype was seen more than once but under ten times. The V gene is TRBV7-9, the J gene TRBJ1-3; D is possibly TRBD1 (6 bases). V was shortened by 4 bases and J by 8 bases, with 21 bases between the two germline ends. In germline, CDR1 is SEHNR, CDR2 FQNEAQ (reference sequence). The CDR3 runs to 16 residues. CDR3 sequence (DNA): TGTGCCAGCAGCTCCTATGAGCTAACAGGGTTTGACACCATATATTTT. Amino acid sequence: CASSSYELTGFDTIYF.

V and J are TRBV20-1 and TRBJ2-1, with a possible D match to TRBD1 (6 bases). Germline V gene sequence: CDR1 DFQATT, CDR2 SNEGSKA (reference sequence). The CDR3 totals 14 residues. Trimming took off 4 bases at V and 7 bases at J, with 17 bases between the two ends. The chain's CDR3 is CSAKYAGARNEQFF. CDR3 nucleotides: TGCAGTGCTAAGTACGCAGGGGCGAGGAATGAGCAGTTCTTC.

This clonotype came up a few times. The gene calls are TRBV27 and TRBJ2-1; possibly TRBD1 for D (5 bases). CDR3 length: 14 amino acids. V was trimmed by 5 bases and J by 7 bases, leaving 15 bases between them. Germline CDR1 and CDR2: MNHEY and SMNVEV (reference sequence). In DNA form, the CDR3 reads TGTGCCAGCAGTCCCTCACCCTCAGGGAATGAGCAGTTCTTC. Residues: CASSPSPSGNEQFF.

This rearrangement joins TRBV29-1 to TRBJ1-4; 7 bases map to TRBD1. Per the germline V gene, CDR1 is SQVTM and CDR2 is ANQGSEA. This CDR3 has 13 amino acids. The J segment lost 5 bases and the V segment lost 3 bases, leaving 3 bases of the junction unmatched. DNA of the CDR3: TGCAGCGTTGATCGAGGGGGCAATGAAAAACTGTTTTTT. Amino acid sequence: CSVDRGGNEKLFF.

This clonotype has just a few counts. The rearrangement uses TRBV29-1 and TRBJ2-5, with D tentatively TRBD1 (6 bases). From germline, CDR1 is SQVTM and CDR2 ANQGSEA. V lost 6 bases and J lost 2, with 16 bases in between. CDR3 size: 14 residues. The CDR3 reads CSVGDVTGQETQYF. The CDR3 DNA sequence: TGCAGCGTGGGGGATGTTACAGGGCAAGAGACCCAGTACTTC.

The V and J genes are TRBV4-2 and TRBJ1-2, with 10 bases matching TRBD1. CDR1 is LGHNA and CDR2 is YNFKEQ in the germline V gene. With 4 bases clipped from V and 8 bases from J, the junction kept 7 bases outside the gene matches. The CDR3 spans 14 residues. The CDR3 DNA follows: TGTGCCAGCAGCCCGGGACAGGGGTATCTCGGCTACACCTTC. Translating gives CASSPGQGYLGYTF.

This clonotype has a handful of counts. V and J are TRBV12-3 or TRBV12-4 and TRBJ2-5; TRBD2 matches at 7 bases. CDR3 length: 15 residues. The V and J ends lost 5 bases and 2 bases, in that order; junction bases with no gene match: 8. In DNA form, the CDR3 reads TGTGCCAGCAGTCTGCGACTAGCCATACAAGAGACCCAGTACTTC. It is translated as CASSLRLAIQETQYF.

A remark on this clonotype: One end of the junction varies from germline; a read error may be responsible. The V gene is TRBV7-7, the J gene TRBJ2-5; possible D gene TRBD1, 6 bases. This CDR3 region has 15 residues. The germline CDR1 and CDR2 sequences are SSHAT and FNYEAQ (reference sequence). The CDR3 here is CASSQGLPGQETQYF. The CDR3 DNA reads TGTGCTAGCAGCCAGGGGCTGCCTGGCCAAGAGACCCAGTACTTC.

The table lists this clonotype with a few counts. The genes are TRBV19 and TRBJ2-1, with 8 bases aligning to TRBD2. Trimming removed 3 bases from V and 8 bases from J; junction bases left unmatched: 6. CDR1 is LNHDA and CDR2 is SQIVND in the germline V gene (reference sequence). CDR3 length: 14 amino acids. CDR3 amino acids: CASSIAGGGDEQFF. In DNA form, the CDR3 reads TGTGCCAGTAGTATTGCGGGAGGCGGGGATGAGCAGTTCTTC.

The chain recombines TRBV7-2 with TRBJ2-5; D uncertain. The CDR3 covers 14 residues. Trimming took off 5 bases at V and 4 bases at J, with 14 bases between the two ends. Per the germline V gene, CDR1 is SGHTA and CDR2 is FQGNSA. The CDR3 coding sequence is TGTGCCAGCAGCGCCAATCAGTGGGGAGAGACCCAGTACTTC. This translates into CASSANQWGETQYF. Combining the CDR3 with reference TRBV7-2 and TRBJ2-5 gives the whole variable domain GAGVSQSPSNKVTEKGKDVELRCDPISGHTALYWYRQSLGQGLEFLIYFQGNSAPDKSGLPSDRFSAERTGGSVSTLTIQRTQQEDSAVYLCASSANQWGETQYFGPGTRLLVL.

Concerning this clonotype itself: One end of the junction does not line up with germline, which may come from a read error. The chain couples TRBV7-8 to TRBJ2-5; D might be TRBD2 (6 bases). The CDR3 extends over 13 amino acids. The germline gives CDR1 SGHVS, CDR2 FQNEAQ. CDR3 protein: CASSLDPRDSQSF. CDR3 DNA: TGTGCCAGCAGCTTAGATCCGAGGGACTCCCAAAGCTTC. Combining the CDR3 with reference TRBV7-8 and TRBJ2-5 gives the whole variable domain GAGVSQSPRYKVAKRGQDVALRCDPISGHVSLFWYQQALGQGPEFLTYFQNEAQLDKSGLPSDRFFAERPEGSVSTLKIQRTQQEDSAVYLCASSLDPRDSQSFGPGTRLLVL.

Turning to this clonotype: A read error may be the cause here, since a much bigger clone is one base away. The chain recombines TRBV20-1 with TRBJ2-7; D might be TRBD2 (6 bases). Germline V lookup: CDR1 DFQATT, CDR2 SNEGSKA (reference sequence). The CDR3 is made up of 14 amino acids. The CDR3 region has the DNA TGCAGTGCTAGGACGGGAGCGGACTCCTACGAGCGGTACTTC. This encodes CSARTGADSYERYF.

This clonotype turned up a few times. The chain has TRBV7-3 and TRBJ2-2; 7 bases are shared with TRBD2. The J segment lost 6 bases and the V segment lost 0 bases, leaving 1 base of the junction unmatched. From germline, CDR1 is SGHTA and CDR2 FQGTGA. There are 14 residues in the CDR3. The CDR3 nucleotides read TGTGCCAGCAGCTTAACTCGGGGGGCCGGGGAGCTGTTTTTT. As protein: CASSLTRGAGELFF.

The rearrangement joins TRBV11-1 to TRBJ2-2, with D hard to call. The germline V and J ends were trimmed by 1 base and 3 bases, with 9 bases remaining between them. CDR3 length: 15 amino acids. Germline CDR1 and CDR2: SGHAT and FQDESV (reference sequence). CDR3 DNA: TGTGCCAGCAGCTTAGAGGTTATGGACACCGGGGAGCTGTTTTTT. It translates to CASSLEVMDTGELFF.

This clonotype was seen a handful of times. This chain's CDR3 is CASSPGHPYEQYF. DNA for the CDR3: TGTGCCAGCAGTCCGGGACATCCCTACGAGCAGTACTTC. V is TRBV12-3 or TRBV12-4 and J is TRBJ2-7; the D gene is possibly TRBD1 (6 bases). V lost 5 bases and J lost 2, with 10 bases in between. CDR3 length: 13 residues.

This rearrangement joins TRBV6-2 or TRBV6-3 to TRBJ2-7; TRBD2 matches at 8 bases. The V segment lost 0 bases and the J segment 0 bases; nucleotides outside the gene matches: 10. Germline values: CDR1 MNHEY, CDR2 SVGEGT. The CDR3 consists of 18 residues. CDR3 nucleotides: TGTGCCAGCAGTTACTCAGCGGGAGTAGCCCTGAACTCCTACGAGCAGTACTTC. It translates to CASSYSAGVALNSYEQYF.

This chain connects TRBV7-9 to TRBJ2-7; D is possibly TRBD2 (6 bases). With 7 bases removed from V and 7 bases from J, the gap between germline ends came to 20 bases. In germline, CDR1 is SEHNR, CDR2 FQNEAQ (reference sequence). The length of the CDR3 is 14 residues. The CDR3, as DNA: TGTGCCAGCAAAGACATGGGGGGTAGTTCGGAGCAGTACTTC. Residues: CASKDMGGSSEQYF.

The rearrangement joins TRBV19 to TRBJ2-5; TRBD1 agrees at 8 bases. Matching the DNA end better, TRBJ2-7 makes the J call doubtful. The CDR3 extends over 14 amino acids. CDR1 and CDR2 (germline): LNHDA, SQIVND (reference sequence). CDR3: CASARAGGAYEQYF. The DNA of the CDR3 is TGTGCCAGTGCAAGGGCAGGGGGCGCCTACGAGCAGTACTTC.

This clonotype appeared a few times. The chain combines TRBV29-1 with TRBJ2-1; D could derive from TRBD1 or TRBD2 (5 bases each). Trimming removed 5 bases from V and 9 bases from J, with 14 bases in between. Germline V CDR1 and CDR2: SQVTM, ANQGSEA. The CDR3 sequence is 12 residues long. The CDR3 DNA is TGCAGCGTTCGGAACCTCGGGGCTGAGCAGTTCTTC. It is translated as CSVRNLGAEQFF.